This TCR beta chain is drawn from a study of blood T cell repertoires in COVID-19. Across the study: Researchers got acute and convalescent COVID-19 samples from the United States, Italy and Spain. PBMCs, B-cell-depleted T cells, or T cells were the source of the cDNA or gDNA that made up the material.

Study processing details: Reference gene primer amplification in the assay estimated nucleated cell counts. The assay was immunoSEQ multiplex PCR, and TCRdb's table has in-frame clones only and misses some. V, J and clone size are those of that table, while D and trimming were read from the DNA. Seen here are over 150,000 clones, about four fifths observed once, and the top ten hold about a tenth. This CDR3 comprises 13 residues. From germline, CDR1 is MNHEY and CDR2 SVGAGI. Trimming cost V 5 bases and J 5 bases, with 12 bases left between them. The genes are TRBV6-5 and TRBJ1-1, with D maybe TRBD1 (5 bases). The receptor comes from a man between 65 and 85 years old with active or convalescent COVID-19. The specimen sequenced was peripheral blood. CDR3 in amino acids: CASSRGWETEAFF. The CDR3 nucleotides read TGTGCCAGCAGTCGGGGGTGGGAGACTGAAGCTTTCTTT.